This section outlines one T cell receptor beta chain sequence together with its context. What it binds is unknown. A universal primer site was created by template switching, with the cDNA bearing unique molecular identifiers. TCRdb re-called the 5' RACE reads through MiXCR, storing one row per CDR3 protein. Of some 600,000 distinct CDR3 sequences in the sample, 7% to 7.5% were seen once. The sample comes from a study of identical twins. Overall study results and limits: Conclusions were based on cross-sectional statistical analysis, without following the same donors. Out-of-frame TCR alpha sharing in monozygotic twins exceeded recombination model predictions. Cord blood beta clonotypes present at high abundance carried fewer insertions; no such pattern appeared in memory repertoires.

This CDR3 region has 17 residues. Germline V gives CDR1 SEHNR, CDR2 FQNEAQ (reference sequence). V lost 6 bases, J lost 0 bases, and 5 bases stayed unmatched. The data were also submitted as part of a second study, on yellow fever vaccine responses in identical twins.

The TCR comes from a woman aged 18-29 years in good health. Sequencing was done on a sample of PBMCs. This chain uses TRBV7-9 with TRBJ2-1, with 13 bases identical to TRBD2. As DNA, the CDR3 is TGTGCCAGCAGTCCCGGACTAGCGGGAGTCTCCTACAATGAGCAGTTCTTC. Protein product: CASSPGLAGVSYNEQFF.